These 23 T cell receptor beta chains originate from one sample sequenced in a study of T cell changes during pregnancy in multiple sclerosis (dated by TCRdb to about 2019). Library construction relied on the immunoSEQ multiplex PCR assay. TCRdb carries this immuneACCESS record with in-frame sequences only. Its versions omit some clonotypes, under half of them owing to an unresolved V gene in the studies checked, with the rest unexplained. A total of 30,000 to 35,000 clones appear in this sample, 85% to 90% of them only once. Of the sample, approximately 0.5% falls within the top ten clones. Material: CD4+ T cells from peripheral blood mononuclear cells, obtained in the third trimester of pregnancy. Receptors originate from a female donor in good health, enrolled as a control in a pregnancy study.

The sample holds one count of this clone. The V and J genes are TRBV19 and TRBJ2-7, with a possible D match to TRBD2 (5 bases). The CDR3 extends over 14 amino acids. From germline, CDR1 is LNHDA and CDR2 SQIVND (reference sequence). Trimming shortened V by 4 bases and J by 0 bases, and 10 bases separated the two germline ends. The CDR3 spells CASSSGPNSYEQYF. In DNA, the CDR3 is TGTGCCAGTAGTAGCGGGCCAAACTCCTACGAGCAGTACTTC.

The V and J genes are TRBV27 and TRBJ2-7; possibly TRBD1 for D (7 bases). The germline V gene encodes CDR1 MNHEY and CDR2 SMNVEV (reference sequence). V lost 6 bases and J 6 bases, leaving 12 bases between the germline ends. This CDR3 contains 12 residues. The CDR3 loop is CASSRQGGEQYF. CDR3 in DNA: TGTGCCAGCAGCCGACAGGGAGGCGAGCAGTACTTC.

This clone has a handful of counts. This CDR3 is CSGAIGAEAFF. CDR3 coding DNA: TGCAGCGGGGCGATCGGGGCTGAAGCTTTCTTT. This chain joins TRBV29-1 and TRBJ1-1; D is ambiguous. CDR3 length: 11 residues. Trimming removed 7 bases at V and 6 bases at J, with 12 bases between. CDR1 is SQVTM and CDR2 is ANQGSEA in the germline V gene.

This chain uses TRBV2 with TRBJ2-7; possibly TRBD1 for D (5 bases). Germline V gene data show CDR1 as SNHLY and CDR2 as FYNNEI. This CDR3 region has 13 residues. V lost 4 bases to trimming and J lost 7 bases, with 14 bases between them. The CDR3 loop is CASSGTPREEQYF. The CDR3 DNA reads TGTGCCAGCAGTGGGACACCCCGAGAGGAGCAGTACTTC.

The DNA for the CDR3 is TGTGCCAGCAGCTTAGGTCCAGACTATGGCTACACCTTC. Protein product: CASSLGPDYGYTF. The chain couples TRBV11-3 to TRBJ1-2; D not resolved. The germline V gene encodes CDR1 SGHNT and CDR2 YENEEA. The ends were cut back, 1 base at V and 3 bases at J, with 6 bases in the middle. CDR3 length: 13 residues.

The rearrangement links TRBV6-1 to TRBJ2-7, with D possibly matching TRBD2 (6 bases). CDR1 and CDR2 (germline): MNHNS, SASEGT. Trimming pared 8 bases from V and 0 bases from J, leaving 14 bases between. The CDR3 is 14 amino acids. The CDR3 DNA reads TGTGCCAGCGGCCAGGGACTGAGCTCCTACGAGCAGTACTTC. Its translation: CASGQGLSSYEQYF.

This chain joins TRBV10-3 and TRBJ2-1; TRBD2 might be the D (5 bases). Trimming took off 11 bases at V and 5 bases at J, with 25 bases between the two ends. Germline assignment: CDR1 ENHRY and CDR2 SYGVKD. The CDR3 extends over 16 amino acids. For the CDR3, the DNA is TGTGCCTCCCGGGATGGTCAATCTTACCCCAACAATGAGCAGTTCTTC. As protein: CASRDGQSYPNNEQFF.

J is TRBJ2-7 and V is TRBV7-4, with TRBD1 matching over 10 bases. With V trimmed by 8 bases and J by 2 bases, 6 bases remained unmatched. The germline V gene encodes CDR1 SGHVT and CDR2 SQSDAQ. The length of the CDR3 is 14 residues. The CDR3 region is CASLVGQGTYEQYF. The CDR3 coding sequence is TGTGCCAGCCTGGTGGGACAGGGGACCTACGAGCAGTACTTC.

The chain is built from TRBV27 and TRBJ1-5; D gene unclear. Germline V gene lookup returns CDR1 MNHEY and CDR2 SMNVEV (reference sequence). The V end was cut by 3 bases, the J end by 4 bases, with 4 bases between. The CDR3 extends over 12 amino acids. CDR3 sequence: CASSFLNQPQHF. In DNA form, the CDR3 reads TGTGCCAGCAGTTTTCTGAATCAGCCCCAGCATTTT.

V gene TRBV9 combines with J gene TRBJ2-5, with D possibly TRBD2 on 6 matching bases. Trimming removed 0 bases at V and 2 bases at J, with 8 bases between. The CDR3 runs to 14 residues. The germline V gene has CDR1 SGDLS and CDR2 YYNGEE. The CDR3 DNA sequence: TGTGCCAGCAGCGTAGGGGGGGAACAAGAGACCCAGTACTTC. It codes for CASSVGGEQETQYF.

The chain employs TRBV19 and TRBJ1-2; maybe TRBD1 (6 bases). Germline CDR1 reads LNHDA; CDR2 reads SQIVND (reference sequence). CDR3 length: 15 residues. V lost 6 bases, J lost 4 bases, and 18 bases lay in between. The CDR3 nucleotides read TGTGCCAGTAGCCCAAATACAGGGAACTTCTATGGCTACACCTTC. Protein product: CASSPNTGNFYGYTF.

The chain carries TRBV5-8 and TRBJ2-2; 8 nucleotides agree with TRBD2. V shed 1 base and J 6 bases; nucleotides not matched to a gene: 8. The CDR3 runs to 16 residues. Germline-derived CDR1 and CDR2 are SGHTS and YDEGEE. DNA of the CDR3: TGTGCCAGCAGCTTGTTGGGACTAGGTTCTGCCGGGGAGCTGTTTTTT. Encoded protein: CASSLLGLGSAGELFF.

The chain recombines TRBV19 with TRBJ2-5, with 10 positions matching TRBD2. This CDR3 is built from 13 residues. Germline loops: CDR1 LNHDA, CDR2 SQIVND (reference sequence). The junction had 4 bases not matched to a gene; V was cut back by 3 bases and J by 9 bases. As DNA, the CDR3 is TGTGCCAGTAGTATTAGCGGGGGGCCGGCCCAGTACTTC. Translation gives CASSISGGPAQYF.

Only one count was recorded for this clone. This chain joins TRBV11-2 and TRBJ1-2; weak D call: TRBD1 (6 bases). The V end was cut by 4 bases, the J end by 7 bases, with 19 bases between. The CDR3 length is 15 residues. Germline CDR1 and CDR2: SGHAT and FQNNGV. The CDR3 region is CASSSPFTGLGGYTF. In nucleotides, the CDR3 is TGTGCCAGCAGCTCCCCCTTCACAGGGTTAGGTGGCTACACCTTC.

The rearrangement uses TRBV11-1 and TRBJ1-1, with TRBD1 as a possible D gene (6 bases). This CDR3 has 14 amino acids. V lost 3 bases and J lost 4, with 12 bases in between. The germline gives CDR1 SGHAT, CDR2 FQDESV (reference sequence). The chain's CDR3 is CASSFGGEGTEAFF. For the CDR3, the DNA is TGTGCCAGCAGCTTTGGGGGCGAGGGCACTGAAGCTTTCTTT.

This clone occurred once. V gene TRBV19 combines with J gene TRBJ2-7; 8 bases match TRBD2. The CDR3 is 16 residues long. Trimming at V came to 4 bases and at J to 2 bases, leaving 10 bases not matched to a gene. From germline, CDR1 is LNHDA and CDR2 SQIVND (reference sequence). CDR3 bases: TGTGCCAGTAGTACCAAACCCAGCGGGAGAGCCTACGAGCAGTACTTC. This gives the protein CASSTKPSGRAYEQYF.

J is TRBJ2-4 and V is TRBV19, with D perhaps TRBD1 (6 bases). CDR1 and CDR2 (germline): LNHDA, SQIVND (reference sequence). V lost 6 bases to trimming and J lost 1 base, with 13 bases between them. This CDR3 contains 15 residues. The CDR3 loop reads CASSPDQGAKNIQYF. CDR3 bases: TGTGCCAGTAGCCCAGATCAGGGGGCCAAAAACATTCAGTACTTC. Based on the CDR3 plus reference TRBV19 and TRBJ2-4, the full variable domain is DGGITQSPKYLFRKEGQNVTLSCEQNLNHDAMYWYRQDPGQGLRLIYYSQIVNDFQKGDIAEGYSVSREKKESFPLTVTSAQKNPTAFYLCASSPDQGAKNIQYFGAGTRLSVL.

The gene calls are TRBV27 and TRBJ1-2, with D unclear. This CDR3 contains 14 residues. Germline V lookup: CDR1 MNHEY, CDR2 SMNVEV (reference sequence). V dropped 1 base and J dropped 4 bases, with 10 bases sitting between them. The CDR3 reads CASSLYSAGYGYTF. The CDR3 DNA sequence: TGTGCCAGCAGTTTATATTCCGCGGGCTATGGCTACACCTTC.

The chain uses TRBV5-5 and TRBJ1-2; 8 bases agree with TRBD1. Trimming cost V 4 bases and J 8 bases; bases outside gene matches: 7. The CDR3 length is 13 residues. Germline-derived CDR1 and CDR2 are SGHKS and YYEKEE (reference sequence). CDR3 sequence: CASSEDRVWGYTF. The DNA for the CDR3 is TGTGCCAGCAGCGAGGACAGGGTCTGGGGCTACACCTTC. The full variable domain, with the rest looked up from reference TRBV5-5 and TRBJ1-2, is DAGVTQSPTHLIKTRGQQVTLRCSPISGHKSVSWYQQVLGQGPQFIFQYYEKEERGRGNFPDRFSARQFPNYSSELNVNALLLGDSALYLCASSEDRVWGYTFGSGTRLTVV.

The chain joins TRBV6-5 to TRBJ2-3; maybe TRBD2 (7 bases). V was cut by 6 bases and J by 6 bases, with 16 bases left in between. The V gene's germline CDR1 is MNHEY and CDR2 SVGAGI. This CDR3 contains 14 residues. The CDR3 loop is CASRRGGAMDTQYF. CDR3 nucleotide sequence: TGTGCCAGCAGGAGGGGGGGGGCCATGGATACGCAGTATTTT.

This clone came up once. Other DNA sequences from this sample encode an identical CDR3 as well. The V gene is TRBV20-1, the J gene TRBJ1-1; TRBD1 matches at 10 bases. Germline loops: CDR1 DFQATT, CDR2 SNEGSKA (reference sequence). The CDR3 length is 11 residues. DNA for the CDR3: TGCAGCGGGACAGGGGACGCTGAAGCTTTCTTT. This encodes CSGTGDAEAFF.

This chain uses TRBV6-5 with TRBJ1-2; D call uncertain. The CDR3 is 14 amino acids. The germline V and J ends were trimmed by 10 bases and 0 bases, with 15 bases remaining between them. The V gene's germline CDR1 is MNHEY and CDR2 SVGAGI. The CDR3 nucleotides are TGTGCCACCCGGTCCGACAATGCTAACTATGGCTACACCTTC. This translates into CATRSDNANYGYTF.

The genes are TRBV29-1 and TRBJ1-2; 7 bases match TRBD1. The CDR3 totals 12 residues. The germline gives CDR1 SQVTM, CDR2 ANQGSEA. With V trimmed by 4 bases and J by 7 bases, 6 bases remained unmatched. The CDR3 DNA sequence: TGCAGCGTTGTGCCCAGGGGGTCTGGCTACACCTTC. Its translation is CSVVPRGSGYTF. Based on the CDR3 plus reference TRBV29-1 and TRBJ1-2, the full variable domain is SAVISQKPSRDICQRGTSLTIQCQVDSQVTMMFWYRQQPGQSLTLIATANQGSEATYESGFVIDKFPISRPNLTFSTLTVSNMSPEDSSIYLCSVVPRGSGYTFGSGTRLTVV.